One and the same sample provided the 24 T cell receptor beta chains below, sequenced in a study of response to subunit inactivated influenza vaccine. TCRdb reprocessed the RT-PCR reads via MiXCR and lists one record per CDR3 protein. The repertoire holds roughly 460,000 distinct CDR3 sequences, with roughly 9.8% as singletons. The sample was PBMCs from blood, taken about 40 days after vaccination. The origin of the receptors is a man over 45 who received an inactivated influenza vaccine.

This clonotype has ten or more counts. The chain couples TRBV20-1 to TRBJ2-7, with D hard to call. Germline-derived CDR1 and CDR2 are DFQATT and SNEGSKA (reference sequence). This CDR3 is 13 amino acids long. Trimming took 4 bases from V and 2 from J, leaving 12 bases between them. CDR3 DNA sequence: TGCAGTGCTACTCCGCAGATGGCCTACGAGCAGTACTTC. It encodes CSATPQMAYEQYF.

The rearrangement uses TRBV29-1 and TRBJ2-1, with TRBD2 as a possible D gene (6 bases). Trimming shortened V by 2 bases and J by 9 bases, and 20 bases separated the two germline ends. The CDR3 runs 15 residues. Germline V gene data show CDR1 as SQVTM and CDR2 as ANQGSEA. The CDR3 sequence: CSVEPSSRDQGEQFF. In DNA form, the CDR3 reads TGCAGCGTTGAACCGTCATCGCGGGATCAGGGTGAGCAGTTCTTC.

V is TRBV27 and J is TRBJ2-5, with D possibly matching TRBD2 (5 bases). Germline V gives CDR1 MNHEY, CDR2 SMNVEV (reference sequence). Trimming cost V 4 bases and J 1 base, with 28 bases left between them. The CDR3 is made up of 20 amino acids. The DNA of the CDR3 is TGTGCCAGCAGTTCCCAAACGGGGAACATGGAAAGATCCTTCCAAGAGACCCAGTACTTC. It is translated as CASSSQTGNMERSFQETQYF.

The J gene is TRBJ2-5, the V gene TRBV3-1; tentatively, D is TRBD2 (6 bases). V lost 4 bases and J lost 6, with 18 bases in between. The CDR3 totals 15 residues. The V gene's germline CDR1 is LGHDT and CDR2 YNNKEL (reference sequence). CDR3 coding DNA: TGTGCCAGCAGCCCGGGACTTCTGGCGGTACAGACCCAGTACTTC. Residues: CASSPGLLAVQTQYF.

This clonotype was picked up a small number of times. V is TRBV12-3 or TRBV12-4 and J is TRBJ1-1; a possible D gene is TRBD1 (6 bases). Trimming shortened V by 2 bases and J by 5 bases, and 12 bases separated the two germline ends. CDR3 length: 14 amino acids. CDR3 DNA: TGTGCCAGCAGTTTACGGGGGGCAGGGACTGAAGCTTTCTTT. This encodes CASSLRGAGTEAFF.

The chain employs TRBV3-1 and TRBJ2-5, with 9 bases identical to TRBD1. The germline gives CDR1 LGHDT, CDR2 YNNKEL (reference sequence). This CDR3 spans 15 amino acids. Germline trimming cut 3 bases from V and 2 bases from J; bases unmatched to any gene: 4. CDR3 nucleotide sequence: TGTGCCAGCAGCCATTGGGACAGGGCTCAAGAGACCCAGTACTTC. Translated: CASSHWDRAQETQYF.

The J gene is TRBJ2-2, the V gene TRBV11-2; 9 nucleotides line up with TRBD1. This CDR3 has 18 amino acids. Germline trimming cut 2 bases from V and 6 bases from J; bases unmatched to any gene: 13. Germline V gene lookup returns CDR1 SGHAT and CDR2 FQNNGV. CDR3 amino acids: CASSLRYLNRGRPGELFF. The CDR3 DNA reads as TGTGCCAGCAGCTTACGTTATTTAAACAGGGGGCGCCCCGGGGAGCTGTTTTTT.

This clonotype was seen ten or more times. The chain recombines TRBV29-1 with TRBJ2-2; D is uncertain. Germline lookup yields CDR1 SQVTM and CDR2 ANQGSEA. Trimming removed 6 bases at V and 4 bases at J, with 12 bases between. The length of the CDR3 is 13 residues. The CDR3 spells CSVRAVGTGELFF. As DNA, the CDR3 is TGCAGCGTCCGGGCAGTAGGCACCGGGGAGCTGTTTTTT.

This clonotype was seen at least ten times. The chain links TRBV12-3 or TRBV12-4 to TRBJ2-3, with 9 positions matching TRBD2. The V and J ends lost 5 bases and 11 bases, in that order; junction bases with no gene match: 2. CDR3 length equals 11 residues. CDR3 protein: CASSRAGGQYF. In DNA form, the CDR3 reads TGTGCCAGCAGTCGAGCGGGGGGGCAGTATTTT.

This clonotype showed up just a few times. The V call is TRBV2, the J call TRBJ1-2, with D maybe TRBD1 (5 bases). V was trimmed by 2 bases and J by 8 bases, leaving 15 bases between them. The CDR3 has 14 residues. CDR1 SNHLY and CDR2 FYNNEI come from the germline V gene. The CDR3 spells CASSETGAGLGYTF. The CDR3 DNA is TGTGCCAGCAGTGAAACAGGCGCAGGGTTAGGCTACACCTTC.

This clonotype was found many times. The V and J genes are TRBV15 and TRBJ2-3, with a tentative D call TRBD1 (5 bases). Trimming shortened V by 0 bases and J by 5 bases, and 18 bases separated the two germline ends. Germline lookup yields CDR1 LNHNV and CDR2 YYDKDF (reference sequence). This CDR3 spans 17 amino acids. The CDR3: CATSRDMTAPIRDTQYF. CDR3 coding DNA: TGTGCCACCAGCAGAGATATGACAGCCCCAATACGAGATACGCAGTATTTT.

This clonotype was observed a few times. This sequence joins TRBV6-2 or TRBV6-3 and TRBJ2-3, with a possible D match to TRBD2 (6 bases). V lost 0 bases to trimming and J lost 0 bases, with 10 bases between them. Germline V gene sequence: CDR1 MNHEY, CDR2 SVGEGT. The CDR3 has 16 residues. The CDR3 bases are TGTGCCAGCAGTTACTCGTACGGGACTAGCACAGATACGCAGTATTTT. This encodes CASSYSYGTSTDTQYF.

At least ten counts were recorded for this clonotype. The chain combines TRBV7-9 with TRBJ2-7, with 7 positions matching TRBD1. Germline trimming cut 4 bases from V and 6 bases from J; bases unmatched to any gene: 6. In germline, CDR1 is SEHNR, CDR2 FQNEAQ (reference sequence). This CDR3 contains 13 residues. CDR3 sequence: CASSSGGRREQYF. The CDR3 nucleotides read TGTGCCAGCAGCTCAGGGGGTCGTCGCGAGCAGTACTTC.

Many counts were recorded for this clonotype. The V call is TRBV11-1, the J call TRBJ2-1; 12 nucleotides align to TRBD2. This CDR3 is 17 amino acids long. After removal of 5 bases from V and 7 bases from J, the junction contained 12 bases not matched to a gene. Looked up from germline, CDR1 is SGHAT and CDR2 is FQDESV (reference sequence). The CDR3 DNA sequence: TGTGCCAGCAGCCTGATGAACCTAGCGGGAGGGCGGAATGAGCAGTTCTTC. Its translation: CASSLMNLAGGRNEQFF.

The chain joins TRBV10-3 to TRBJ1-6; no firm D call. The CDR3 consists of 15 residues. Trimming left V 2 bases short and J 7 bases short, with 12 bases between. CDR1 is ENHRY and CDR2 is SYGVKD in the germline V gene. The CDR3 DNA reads TGTGCCATCAGTGAGGGGTTGATGCGGAATTCACCCCTCCACTTT. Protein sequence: CAISEGLMRNSPLHF.

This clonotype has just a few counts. CDR3 protein: CASSLGTAGDIDGGQYF. The DNA of the CDR3 is TGCGCCAGCAGCTTGGGGACCGCAGGTGATATTGACGGGGGGCAGTACTTC. The rearrangement joins TRBV5-1 to TRBJ2-7, with D possibly TRBD2 on 6 matching bases. V was cut by 0 bases and J by 9 bases, with 25 bases left in between. Germline CDR1 SGHRS, CDR2 YFSETQ. The CDR3 sequence is 17 residues long. Combining the CDR3 with reference TRBV5-1 and TRBJ2-7 gives the whole variable domain KAGVTQTPRYLIKTRGQQVTLSCSPISGHRSVSWYQQTPGQGLQFLFEYFSETQRNKGNFPGRFSGRQFSNSRSEMNVSTLELGDSALYLCASSLGTAGDIDGGQYFGPGTRLTVT.

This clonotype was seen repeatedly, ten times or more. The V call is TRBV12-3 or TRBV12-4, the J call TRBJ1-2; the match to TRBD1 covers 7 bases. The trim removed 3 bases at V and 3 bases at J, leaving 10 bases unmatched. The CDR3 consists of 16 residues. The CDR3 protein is CASSFRPGQSYYGYTF. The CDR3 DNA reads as TGTGCCAGCAGTTTTCGGCCGGGACAGAGTTACTATGGCTACACCTTC.

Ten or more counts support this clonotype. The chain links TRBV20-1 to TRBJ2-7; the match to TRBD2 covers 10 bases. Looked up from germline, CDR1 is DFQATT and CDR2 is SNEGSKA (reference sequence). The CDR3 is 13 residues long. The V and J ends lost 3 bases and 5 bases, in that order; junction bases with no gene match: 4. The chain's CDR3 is CSARASGRDEQYF. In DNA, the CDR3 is TGCAGTGCTAGGGCTAGCGGGAGAGACGAGCAGTACTTC.

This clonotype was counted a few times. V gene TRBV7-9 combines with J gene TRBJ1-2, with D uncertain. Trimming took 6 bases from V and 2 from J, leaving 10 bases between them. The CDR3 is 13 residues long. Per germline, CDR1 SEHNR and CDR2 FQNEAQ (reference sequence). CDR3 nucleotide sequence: TGTGCCAGCAGGTCGGACGGAAACTATGGCTACACCTTC. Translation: CASRSDGNYGYTF.

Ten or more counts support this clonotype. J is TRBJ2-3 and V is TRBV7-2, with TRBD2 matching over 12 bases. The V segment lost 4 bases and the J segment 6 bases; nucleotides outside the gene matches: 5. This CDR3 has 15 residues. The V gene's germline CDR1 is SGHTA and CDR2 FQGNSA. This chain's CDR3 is CASSSHLAGGDTQYF. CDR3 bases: TGTGCCAGCAGCTCCCACCTAGCGGGGGGGGATACGCAGTATTTT.

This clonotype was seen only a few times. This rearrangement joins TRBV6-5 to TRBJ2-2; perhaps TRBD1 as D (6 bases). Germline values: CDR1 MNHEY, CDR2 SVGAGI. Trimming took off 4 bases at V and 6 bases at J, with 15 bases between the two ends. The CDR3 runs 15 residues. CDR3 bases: TGTGCCAGCAGTTCCCACCAAAAGGGGGCCGGGGAGCTGTTTTTT. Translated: CASSSHQKGAGELFF.

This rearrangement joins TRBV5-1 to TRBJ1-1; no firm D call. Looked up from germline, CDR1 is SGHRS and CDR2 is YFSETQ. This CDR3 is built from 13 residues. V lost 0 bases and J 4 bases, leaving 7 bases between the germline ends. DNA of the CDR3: TGCGCCAGCAGCTTGGTTCTTGCCACTGAAGCTTTCTTT. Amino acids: CASSLVLATEAFF.

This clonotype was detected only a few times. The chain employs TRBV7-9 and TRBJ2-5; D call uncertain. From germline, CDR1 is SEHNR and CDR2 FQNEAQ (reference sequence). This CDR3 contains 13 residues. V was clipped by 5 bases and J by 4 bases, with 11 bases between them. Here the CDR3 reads CASSPVVGETQYF. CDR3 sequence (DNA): TGTGCCAGCAGCCCTGTGGTAGGAGAGACCCAGTACTTC.

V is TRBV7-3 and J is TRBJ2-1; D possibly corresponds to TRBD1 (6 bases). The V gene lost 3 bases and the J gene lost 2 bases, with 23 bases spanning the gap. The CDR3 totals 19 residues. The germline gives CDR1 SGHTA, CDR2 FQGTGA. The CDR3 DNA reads TGTGCCAGCAGCTTCGGGTCGACAACAGGGTTTGGGCCCTACAATGAGCAGTTCTTC. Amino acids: CASSFGSTTGFGPYNEQFF.